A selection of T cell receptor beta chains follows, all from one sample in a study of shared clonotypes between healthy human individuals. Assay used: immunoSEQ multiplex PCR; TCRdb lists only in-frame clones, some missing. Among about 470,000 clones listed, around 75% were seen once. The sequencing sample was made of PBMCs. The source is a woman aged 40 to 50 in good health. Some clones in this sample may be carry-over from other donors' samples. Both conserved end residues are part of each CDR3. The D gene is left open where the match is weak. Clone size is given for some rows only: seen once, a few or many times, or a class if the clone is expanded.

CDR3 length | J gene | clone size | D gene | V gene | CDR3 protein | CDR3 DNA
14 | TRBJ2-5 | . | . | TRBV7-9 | CASSPRLGRETQYF | TGTGCCAGCAGCCCCAGACTAGGGAGAGAGACCCAGTACTTC
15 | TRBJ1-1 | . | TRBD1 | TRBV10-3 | CAIRTTGQEDTEAFF | TGTGCCATCAGGACGACGGGACAGGAGGACACTGAAGCTTTCTTT
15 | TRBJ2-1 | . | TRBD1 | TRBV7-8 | CASPPGTGGYNEQFF | TGTGCCAGCCCTCCCGGAACAGGGGGCTACAATGAGCAGTTCTTC
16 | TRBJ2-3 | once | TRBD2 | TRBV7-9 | CASSPWLAAGTDTQYF | TGTGCCAGCAGCCCCTGGCTAGCGGCTGGCACAGATACGCAGTATTTT
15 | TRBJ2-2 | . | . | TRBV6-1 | CASSDVRQFAGELFF | TGTGCCAGCAGCGACGTCAGACAGTTCGCCGGGGAGCTGTTTTTT
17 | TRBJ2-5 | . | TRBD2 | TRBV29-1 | CSVEGIPVGGPVETQYF | TGCAGCGTTGAAGGGATACCCGTGGGAGGGCCCGTGGAGACCCAGTACTTC
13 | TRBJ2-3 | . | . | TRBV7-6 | CASSTFSTDTQYF | TGTGCCAGCTCCACCTTTAGCACAGATACGCAGTATTTT
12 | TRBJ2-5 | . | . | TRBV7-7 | CATGSGQETQYF | TGTGCTACCGGTAGCGGACAAGAGACCCAGTACTTC
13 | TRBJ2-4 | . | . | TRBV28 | CASRDAAKNIQYF | TGTGCCAGCAGAGACGCCGCCAAAAACATTCAGTACTTC
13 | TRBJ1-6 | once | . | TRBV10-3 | CAIRTEENSPLHF | TGTGCCATCAGGACCGAGGAAAATTCACCCCTCCACTTT
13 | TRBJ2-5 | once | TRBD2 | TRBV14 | CASRHSGQETQYF | TGTGCCAGCAGACATAGCGGGCAAGAGACCCAGTACTTC
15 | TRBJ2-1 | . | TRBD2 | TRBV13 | CASSFELAGASQQFF | TGTGCCAGCAGCTTTGAACTAGCGGGGGCCTCTCAGCAGTTCTTC
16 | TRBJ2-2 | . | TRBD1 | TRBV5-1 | CASSSQGAPDTGELFF | TGCGCCAGCAGCTCCCAGGGGGCGCCGGACACCGGGGAGCTGTTTTTT
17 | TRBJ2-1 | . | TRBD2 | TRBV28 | CASSLVPGLASYNEQFF | TGTGCCAGCAGTCTCGTTCCGGGACTAGCGTCCTACAATGAGCAGTTCTTC
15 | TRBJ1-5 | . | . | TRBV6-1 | CASILTRQTNQPQHF | TGTGCCAGCATCCTAACACGGCAGACAAATCAGCCCCAGCATTTT
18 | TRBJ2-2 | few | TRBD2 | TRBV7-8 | CASSRIRTSGSHTGELFF | TGTGCCAGCAGCCGAATACGGACTAGCGGGAGTCACACCGGGGAGCTGTTTTTT
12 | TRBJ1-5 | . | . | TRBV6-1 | CASGQLNQPQHF | TGTGCCTCAGGACAGCTCAATCAGCCCCAGCATTTT
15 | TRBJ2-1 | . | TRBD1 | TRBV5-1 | CASSLQGAYYNEQFF | TGCGCCAGCAGTCTACAGGGGGCTTACTACAATGAGCAGTTCTTC
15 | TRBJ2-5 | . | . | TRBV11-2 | CASSDISWVQETQYF | TGTGCCAGCAGCGACATTAGTTGGGTCCAAGAGACCCAGTACTTC
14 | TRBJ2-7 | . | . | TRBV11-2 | CASSPRFLTYEQYF | TGTGCCAGCAGCCCGAGGTTCCTTACCTACGAGCAGTACTTC
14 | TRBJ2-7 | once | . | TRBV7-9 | CASSFGSGSYEQYF | TGTGCCAGCAGCTTCGGGTCGGGATCCTACGAGCAGTACTTC
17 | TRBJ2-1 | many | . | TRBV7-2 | CASSTPLAGLSYNEQFF | TGTGCCAGCAGCACTCCCCTCGCGGGACTGAGCTACAATGAGCAGTTCTTC
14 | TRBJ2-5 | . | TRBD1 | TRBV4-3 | CASSRAAGGETQYF | TGCGCCAGCAGCCGAGCAGCAGGGGGCGAGACCCAGTACTTC
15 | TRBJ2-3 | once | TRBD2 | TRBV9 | CASSNLAGGGDTQYF | TGTGCCAGCAGCAACCTAGCGGGAGGGGGAGATACGCAGTATTTT
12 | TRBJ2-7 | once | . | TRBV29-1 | CSVESQGGEQYF | TGCAGCGTTGAAAGCCAGGGCGGCGAGCAGTACTTC
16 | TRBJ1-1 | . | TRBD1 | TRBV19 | CASSIVGWTGDTEAFF | TGTGCCAGTAGTATAGTGGGATGGACAGGGGACACTGAAGCTTTCTTT
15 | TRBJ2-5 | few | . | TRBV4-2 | CASSQDRGGEETQYF | TGTGCCAGCAGCCAAGATAGGGGGGGGGAAGAGACCCAGTACTTC
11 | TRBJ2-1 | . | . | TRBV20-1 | CSAGSYNEQFF | TGCAGTGCGGGCTCCTACAATGAGCAGTTCTTC
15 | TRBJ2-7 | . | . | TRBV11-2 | CASSLVGGPRYEQYF | TGTGCCAGCAGCTTAGTCGGCGGCCCCCGCTACGAGCAGTACTTC
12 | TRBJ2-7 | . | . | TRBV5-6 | CASSLESYEQYF | TGTGCCAGCAGCTTGGAAAGCTACGAGCAGTACTTC
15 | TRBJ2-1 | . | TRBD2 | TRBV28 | CASSPGLAGVSEQFF | TGTGCCAGCAGCCCCGGACTAGCGGGAGTAAGTGAGCAGTTCTTC
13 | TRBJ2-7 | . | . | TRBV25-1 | CASRRTGTYEQYF | TGTGCCAGCAGGAGGACGGGGACCTACGAGCAGTACTTC
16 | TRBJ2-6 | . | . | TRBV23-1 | CASTPQTGTKFNVLTF | TGCGCCAGCACCCCGCAGACCGGGACAAAATTCAACGTCCTGACTTTC
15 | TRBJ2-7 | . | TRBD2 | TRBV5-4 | CASSPGLADSYEQYF | TGTGCCAGCAGCCCGGGACTAGCGGACTCCTACGAGCAGTACTTC
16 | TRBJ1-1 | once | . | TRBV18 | CASSPPPSYTGAEAFF | TGTGCCAGCTCACCACCCCCCTCCTATACAGGCGCTGAAGCTTTCTTT
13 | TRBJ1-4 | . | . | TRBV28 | CASSLSGSEKLFF | TGTGCCAGCAGTTTATCCGGGAGCGAAAAACTGTTTTTT
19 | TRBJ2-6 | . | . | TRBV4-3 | CASSQGGRGSFLGANVLTF | TGCGCCAGCAGCCAAGGGGGCAGGGGTTCCTTTCTGGGGGCCAACGTCCTGACTTTC
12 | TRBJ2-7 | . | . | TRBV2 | CASTRGTYEQYF | TGTGCCAGCACGAGGGGTACCTACGAGCAGTACTTC
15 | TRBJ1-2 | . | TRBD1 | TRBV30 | CAWSVPVTGGYGYTF | TGTGCCTGGAGTGTACCGGTAACAGGGGGTTACGGCTACACCTTT
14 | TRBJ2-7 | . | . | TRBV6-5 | CASTKGLEGSEQYF | TGTGCCAGCACCAAGGGACTGGAGGGTTCCGAGCAGTACTTC
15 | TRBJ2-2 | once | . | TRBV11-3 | CASSRDGGNTGELFF | TGTGCCAGCAGCCGGGACGGGGGAAACACCGGGGAGCTGTTTTTT
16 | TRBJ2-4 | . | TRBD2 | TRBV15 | CATSRALGLAGDIQYF | TGTGCCACCAGCAGGGCCTTGGGACTAGCGGGAGACATTCAGTACTTC
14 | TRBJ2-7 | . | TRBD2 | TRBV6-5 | CASSPGLANYEQYF | TGTGCCAGCAGTCCCGGACTAGCGAATTACGAGCAGTACTTC
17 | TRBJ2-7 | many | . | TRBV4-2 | CASSQVRGQSLSYEQYF | TGTGCCAGCAGCCAAGTACGAGGACAGTCTCTCTCCTACGAGCAGTACTTC